Each of the 3 T cell receptor beta chains below was sequenced from the same sample in a study of blood T cell repertoires in COVID-19. Clones were sequenced by immunoSEQ multiplex PCR, and TCRdb holds only the in-frame ones, with some missing. The sample has roughly 280,000 clones; about nine tenths are singletons. Sequenced material: peripheral blood. Receptors were obtained from a woman aged 25 to 45 with COVID-19, enrolled during active disease.

This clone was counted once. The rearrangement links TRBV5-5 to TRBJ2-3; tentative D call: TRBD1 (5 bases). The germline gives CDR1 SGHKS, CDR2 YYEKEE (reference sequence). This CDR3 spans 11 amino acids. V was cut by 3 bases and J by 7 bases, with 6 bases left in between. CDR3 loop: CASSSGYTQYF. As DNA, the CDR3 is TGTGCCAGCAGCTCAGGGTATACGCAGTATTTT.

This rearrangement joins TRBV12-3 or TRBV12-4 to TRBJ2-3; the D is unclear. This CDR3 comprises 12 residues. V gave up 3 bases and J gave up 3 bases, with 4 bases separating them. DNA of the CDR3: TGTGCCAGCAGTTTCGTGACAGATACGCAGTATTTT. Translating it yields CASSFVTDTQYF.

Comment on this clone: Different DNA sequences within this sample yield the same CDR3. The chain joins TRBV14 to TRBJ2-3; D uncertain. The V end lost 0 bases, the J end lost 5 bases, and 6 bases lay between the germline ends. Germline V lookup: CDR1 SGHDN, CDR2 FVKESK. This CDR3 comprises 13 residues. For the CDR3, the DNA is TGTGCCAGCAGCCAAGATCGCGGAGATACGCAGTATTTT. This codes for CASSQDRGDTQYF.